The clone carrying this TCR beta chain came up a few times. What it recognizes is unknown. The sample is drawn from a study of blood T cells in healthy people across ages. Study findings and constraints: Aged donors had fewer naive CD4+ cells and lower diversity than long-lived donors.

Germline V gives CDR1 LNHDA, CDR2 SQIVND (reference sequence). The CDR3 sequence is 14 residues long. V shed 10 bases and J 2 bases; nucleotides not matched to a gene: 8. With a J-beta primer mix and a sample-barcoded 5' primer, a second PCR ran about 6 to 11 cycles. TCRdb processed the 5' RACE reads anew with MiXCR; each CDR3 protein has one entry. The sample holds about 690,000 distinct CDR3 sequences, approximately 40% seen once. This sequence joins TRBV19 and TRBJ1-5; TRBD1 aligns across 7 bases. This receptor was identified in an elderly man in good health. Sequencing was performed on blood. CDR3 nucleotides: TGTGCCACCAAACAGGGGACGGGCAATCAGCCCCAGCATTTT. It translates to CATKQGTGNQPQHF. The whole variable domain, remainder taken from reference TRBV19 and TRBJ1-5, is DGGITQSPKYLFRKEGQNVTLSCEQNLNHDAMYWYRQDPGQGLRLIYYSQIVNDFQKGDIAEGYSVSREKKESFPLTVTSAQKNPTAFYLCATKQGTGNQPQHFGDGTRLSIL.